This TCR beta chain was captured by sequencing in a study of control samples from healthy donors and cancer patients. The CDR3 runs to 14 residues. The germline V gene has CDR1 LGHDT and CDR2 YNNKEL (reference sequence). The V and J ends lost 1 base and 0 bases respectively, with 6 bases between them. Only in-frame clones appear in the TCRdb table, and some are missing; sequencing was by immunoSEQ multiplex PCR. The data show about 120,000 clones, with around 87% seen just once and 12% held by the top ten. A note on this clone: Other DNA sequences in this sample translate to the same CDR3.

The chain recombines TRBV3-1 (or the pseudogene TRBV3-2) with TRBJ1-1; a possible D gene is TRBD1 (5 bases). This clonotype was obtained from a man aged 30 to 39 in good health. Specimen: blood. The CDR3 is CASSQGQLNTEAFF. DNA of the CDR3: TGTGCCAGCAGCCAAGGACAGCTGAACACTGAAGCTTTCTTT.